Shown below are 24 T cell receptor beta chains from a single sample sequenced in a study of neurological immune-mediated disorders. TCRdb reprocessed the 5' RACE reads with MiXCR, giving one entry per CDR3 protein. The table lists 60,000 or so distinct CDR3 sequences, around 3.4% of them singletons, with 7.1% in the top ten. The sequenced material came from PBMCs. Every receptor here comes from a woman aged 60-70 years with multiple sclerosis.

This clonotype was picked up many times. The CDR3 is CASSRPGDRQETQYF. The DNA of the CDR3 is TGTGCCAGCAGCCGCCCCGGGGACAGGCAAGAGACCCAGTACTTC. The rearrangement joins TRBV7-2 to TRBJ2-5; TRBD1 matches 8 bases. With V trimmed by 5 bases and J by 2 bases, 7 bases remained unmatched. The CDR3 is 15 residues long. CDR1 and CDR2 from the germline V gene are SGHTA and FQGNSA.

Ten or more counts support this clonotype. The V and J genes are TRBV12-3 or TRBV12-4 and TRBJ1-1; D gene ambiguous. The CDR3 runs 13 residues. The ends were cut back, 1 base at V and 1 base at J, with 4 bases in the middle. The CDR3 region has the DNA TGTGCCAGCAGTTTAGGTAAGAACACTGAAGCTTTCTTT. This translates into CASSLGKNTEAFF.

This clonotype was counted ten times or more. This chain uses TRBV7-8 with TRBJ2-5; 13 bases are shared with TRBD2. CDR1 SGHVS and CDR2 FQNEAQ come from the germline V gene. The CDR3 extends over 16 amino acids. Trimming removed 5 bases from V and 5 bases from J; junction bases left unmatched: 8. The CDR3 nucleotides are TGTGCCAGCAGCGTAACTAGCGGGGGGGCCCTTGAGACCCAGTACTTC. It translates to CASSVTSGGALETQYF.

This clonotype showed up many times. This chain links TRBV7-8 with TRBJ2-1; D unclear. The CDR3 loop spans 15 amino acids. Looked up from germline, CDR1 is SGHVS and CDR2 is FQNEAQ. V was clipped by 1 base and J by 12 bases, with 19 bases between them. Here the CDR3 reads CASSLGPGPPPVQFF. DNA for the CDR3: TGTGCCAGCAGCTTAGGGCCGGGCCCACCCCCAGTGCAGTTCTTC.

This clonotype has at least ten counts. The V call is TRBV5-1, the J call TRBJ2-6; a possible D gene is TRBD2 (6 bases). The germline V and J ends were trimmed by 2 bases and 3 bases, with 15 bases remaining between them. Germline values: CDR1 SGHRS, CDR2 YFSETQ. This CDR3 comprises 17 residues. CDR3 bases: TGCGCCAGCAGCTTTGATTTCGGGACTGGTGGGGCCAACGTCCTGACTTTC. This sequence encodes CASSFDFGTGGANVLTF.

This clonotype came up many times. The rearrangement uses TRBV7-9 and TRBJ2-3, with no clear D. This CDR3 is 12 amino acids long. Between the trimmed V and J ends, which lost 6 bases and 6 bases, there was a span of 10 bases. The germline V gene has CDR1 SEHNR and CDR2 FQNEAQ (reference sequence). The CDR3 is CASRSTLDTQYF. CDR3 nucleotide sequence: TGTGCCAGCAGATCTACCCTGGATACGCAGTATTTT.

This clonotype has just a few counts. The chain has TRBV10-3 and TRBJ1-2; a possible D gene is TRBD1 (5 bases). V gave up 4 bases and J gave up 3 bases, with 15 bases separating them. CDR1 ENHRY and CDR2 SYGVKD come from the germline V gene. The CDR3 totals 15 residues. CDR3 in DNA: TGTGCCATCAGTGCCGGGACGTCTTCTTACTATGGCTACACCTTC. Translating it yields CAISAGTSSYYGYTF.

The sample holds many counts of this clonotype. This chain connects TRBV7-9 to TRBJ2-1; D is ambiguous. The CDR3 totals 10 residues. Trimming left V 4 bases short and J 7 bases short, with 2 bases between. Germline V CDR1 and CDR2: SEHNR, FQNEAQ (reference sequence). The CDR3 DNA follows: TGTGCCAGCAGCTCGAATGAGCAGTTCTTC. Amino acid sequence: CASSSNEQFF. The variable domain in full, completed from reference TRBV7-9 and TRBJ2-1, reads DTGVSQNPRHKITKRGQNVTFRCDPISEHNRLYWYRQTLGQGPEFLTYFQNEAQLEKSRLLSDRFSAERPKGSFSTLEIQRTEQGDSAMYLCASSSNEQFFGPGTRLTVL.

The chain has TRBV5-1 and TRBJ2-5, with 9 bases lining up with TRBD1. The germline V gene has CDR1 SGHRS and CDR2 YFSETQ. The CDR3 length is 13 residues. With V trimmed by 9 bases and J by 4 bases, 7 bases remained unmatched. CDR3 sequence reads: CATYRGLGETQYF. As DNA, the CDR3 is TGCGCCACCTACAGGGGGCTTGGAGAGACCCAGTACTTC.

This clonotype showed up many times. CDR3 region: CASADRWGANVLTF. CDR3 nucleotides: TGTGCCAGCGCAGACAGGTGGGGGGCCAACGTCCTGACTTTC. The rearrangement joins TRBV5-5 to TRBJ2-6; possible D gene TRBD1, 6 bases. The V gene's germline CDR1 is SGHKS and CDR2 YYEKEE (reference sequence). The ends were cut back, 7 bases at V and 4 bases at J, with 12 bases in the middle. This CDR3 is 14 amino acids long. The entire variable domain, with the rest obtained from reference TRBV5-5 and TRBJ2-6, is as follows: DAGVTQSPTHLIKTRGQQVTLRCSPISGHKSVSWYQQVLGQGPQFIFQYYEKEERGRGNFPDRFSARQFPNYSSELNVNALLLGDSALYLCASADRWGANVLTFGAGSRLTVL.

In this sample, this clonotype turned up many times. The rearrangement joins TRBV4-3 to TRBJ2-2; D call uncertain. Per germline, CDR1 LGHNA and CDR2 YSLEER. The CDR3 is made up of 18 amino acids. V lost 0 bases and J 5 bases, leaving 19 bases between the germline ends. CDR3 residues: CASSQDPADEVRTGELFF. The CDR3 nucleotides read TGCGCCAGCAGCCAAGATCCCGCAGACGAAGTCCGAACCGGGGAGCTGTTTTTT.

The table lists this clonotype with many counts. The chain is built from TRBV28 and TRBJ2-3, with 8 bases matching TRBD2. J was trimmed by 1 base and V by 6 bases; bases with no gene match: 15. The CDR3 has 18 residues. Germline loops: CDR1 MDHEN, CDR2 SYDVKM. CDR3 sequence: CASSTSWTSRRGTDTQYF. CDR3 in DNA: TGTGCCAGCAGCACTTCCTGGACTAGCCGGAGAGGCACAGATACGCAGTATTTT.

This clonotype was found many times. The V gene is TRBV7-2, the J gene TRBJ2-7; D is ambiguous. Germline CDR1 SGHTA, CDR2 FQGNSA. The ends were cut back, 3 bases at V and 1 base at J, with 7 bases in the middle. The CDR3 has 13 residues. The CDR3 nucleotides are TGTGCCAGCAGCTTCGCGGTTTCCTACGAGCAGTACTTC. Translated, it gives CASSFAVSYEQYF.

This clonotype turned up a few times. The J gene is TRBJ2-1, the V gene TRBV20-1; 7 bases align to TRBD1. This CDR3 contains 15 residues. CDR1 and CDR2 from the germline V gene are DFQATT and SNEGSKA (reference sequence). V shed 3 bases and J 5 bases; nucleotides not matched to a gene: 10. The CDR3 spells CSASDHATGNNEQFF. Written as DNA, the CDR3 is TGCAGTGCTAGTGATCACGCGACAGGGAACAATGAGCAGTTCTTC.

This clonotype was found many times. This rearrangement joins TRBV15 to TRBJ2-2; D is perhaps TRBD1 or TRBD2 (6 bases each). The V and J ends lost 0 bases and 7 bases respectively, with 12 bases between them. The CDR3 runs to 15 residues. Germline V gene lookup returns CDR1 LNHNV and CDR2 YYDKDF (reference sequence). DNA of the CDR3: TGTGCCACCAGCAGAGATGGGGGGCCGGTCGGGGAGCTGTTTTTT. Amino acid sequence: CATSRDGGPVGELFF.

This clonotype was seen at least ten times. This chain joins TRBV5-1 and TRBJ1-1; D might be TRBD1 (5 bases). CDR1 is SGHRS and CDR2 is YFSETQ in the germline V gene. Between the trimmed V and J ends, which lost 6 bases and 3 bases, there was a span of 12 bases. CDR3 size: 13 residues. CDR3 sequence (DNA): TGCGCCAGCAACACAGGCGGCCACACTGAAGCTTTCTTT. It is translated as CASNTGGHTEAFF.

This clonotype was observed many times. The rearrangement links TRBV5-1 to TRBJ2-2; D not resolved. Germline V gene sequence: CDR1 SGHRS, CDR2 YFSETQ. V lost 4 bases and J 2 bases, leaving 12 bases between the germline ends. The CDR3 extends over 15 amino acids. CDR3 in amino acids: CASSPVPLNTGELFF. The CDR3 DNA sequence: TGCGCCAGCAGCCCTGTCCCGTTAAACACCGGGGAGCTGTTTTTT.

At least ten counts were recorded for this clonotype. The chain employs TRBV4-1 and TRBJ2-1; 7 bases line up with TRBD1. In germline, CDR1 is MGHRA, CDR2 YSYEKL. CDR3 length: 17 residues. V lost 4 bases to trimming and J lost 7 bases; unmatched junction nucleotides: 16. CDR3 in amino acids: CASSRGLGTVRGNEQFF. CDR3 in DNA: TGCGCCAGCAGCCGAGGTTTGGGGACAGTTAGGGGGAATGAGCAGTTCTTC.

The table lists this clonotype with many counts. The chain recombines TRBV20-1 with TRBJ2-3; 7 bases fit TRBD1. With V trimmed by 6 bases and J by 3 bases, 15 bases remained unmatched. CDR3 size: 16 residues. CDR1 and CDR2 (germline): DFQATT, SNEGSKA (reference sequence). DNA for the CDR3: TGCAGTGCCTCTGACCCAGGGGGTCTTGGGACAGATACGCAGTATTTT. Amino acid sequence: CSASDPGGLGTDTQYF.

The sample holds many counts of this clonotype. The CDR3 DNA reads TGTGCCAGCAGCTCCTGGTCAGGGAATGAGCAGTTCTTC. Translation: CASSSWSGNEQFF. The chain links TRBV7-6 to TRBJ2-1, with D tentatively TRBD1 (5 bases). Germline V lookup: CDR1 SGHVS, CDR2 FNYEAQ. The CDR3 totals 13 residues. V was shortened by 4 bases and J by 7 bases, with 11 bases between the two germline ends. The whole variable domain, filled in from reference TRBV7-6 and TRBJ2-1, reads GAGVSQSPRYKVTKRGQDVALRCDPISGHVSLYWYRQALGQGPEFLTYFNYEAQQDKSGLPNDRFSAERPEGSISTLTIQRTEQRDSAMYRCASSSWSGNEQFFGPGTRLTVL.

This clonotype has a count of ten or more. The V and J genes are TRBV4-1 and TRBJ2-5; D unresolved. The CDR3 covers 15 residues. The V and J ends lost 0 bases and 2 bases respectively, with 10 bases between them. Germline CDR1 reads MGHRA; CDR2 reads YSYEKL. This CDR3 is CASSQDGVRQETQYF. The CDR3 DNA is TGCGCCAGCAGCCAAGATGGGGTTAGGCAAGAGACCCAGTACTTC.

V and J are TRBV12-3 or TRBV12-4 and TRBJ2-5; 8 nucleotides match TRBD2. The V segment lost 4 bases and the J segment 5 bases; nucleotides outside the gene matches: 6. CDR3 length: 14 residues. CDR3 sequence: CASSSGPGGETQYF. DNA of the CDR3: TGTGCCAGCAGTTCGGGACCGGGAGGGGAGACCCAGTACTTC.

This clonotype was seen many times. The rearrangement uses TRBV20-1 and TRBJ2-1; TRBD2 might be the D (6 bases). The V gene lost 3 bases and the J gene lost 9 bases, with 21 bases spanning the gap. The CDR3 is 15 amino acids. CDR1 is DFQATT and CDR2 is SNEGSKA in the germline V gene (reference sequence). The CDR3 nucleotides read TGCAGTGCTAGTCAGTTGGAGGGGCGCCACACTGAGCAGTTCTTC. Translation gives CSASQLEGRHTEQFF.

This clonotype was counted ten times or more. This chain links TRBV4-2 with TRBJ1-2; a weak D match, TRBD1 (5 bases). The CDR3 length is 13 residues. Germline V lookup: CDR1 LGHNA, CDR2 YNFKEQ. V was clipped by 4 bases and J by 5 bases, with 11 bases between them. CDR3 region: CASSRRGQYGYTF. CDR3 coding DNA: TGTGCCAGCAGCCGTCGGGGCCAGTATGGCTACACCTTC.